A single sample is the source of the 2 T cell receptor beta chains below, sequenced in a study of blood T cell repertoires in COVID-19. The data were produced by immunoSEQ multiplex PCR, yet TCRdb's version contains in-frame clones alone and is incomplete. The sample consists of around 100,000 clones, around 87% of them appearing once. The sequencing input was peripheral blood. The receptors here all came from an elderly woman with acute or convalescent COVID-19.

This clone was found once. This chain connects TRBV12-3 or TRBV12-4 to TRBJ1-1; TRBD1 is a possible D gene (5 bases). The CDR3 consists of 13 residues. With 3 bases removed from V and 5 bases from J, the gap between germline ends came to 10 bases. This CDR3 reads CASSFGGRTEAFF. The CDR3, as DNA: TGTGCCAGCAGTTTCGGGGGGAGGACTGAAGCTTTCTTT.

This rearrangement joins TRBV5-1 to TRBJ1-2; TRBD1 agrees at 8 bases. The CDR3 spans 15 residues. CDR1 SGHRS and CDR2 YFSETQ come from the germline V gene. After removal of 3 bases from V and 4 bases from J, the junction contained 8 bases not matched to a gene. CDR3 sequence (DNA): TGCGCCAGCAGCTCGGGACAGGCCATGGTCTATGGCTACACCTTC. Protein sequence: CASSSGQAMVYGYTF.